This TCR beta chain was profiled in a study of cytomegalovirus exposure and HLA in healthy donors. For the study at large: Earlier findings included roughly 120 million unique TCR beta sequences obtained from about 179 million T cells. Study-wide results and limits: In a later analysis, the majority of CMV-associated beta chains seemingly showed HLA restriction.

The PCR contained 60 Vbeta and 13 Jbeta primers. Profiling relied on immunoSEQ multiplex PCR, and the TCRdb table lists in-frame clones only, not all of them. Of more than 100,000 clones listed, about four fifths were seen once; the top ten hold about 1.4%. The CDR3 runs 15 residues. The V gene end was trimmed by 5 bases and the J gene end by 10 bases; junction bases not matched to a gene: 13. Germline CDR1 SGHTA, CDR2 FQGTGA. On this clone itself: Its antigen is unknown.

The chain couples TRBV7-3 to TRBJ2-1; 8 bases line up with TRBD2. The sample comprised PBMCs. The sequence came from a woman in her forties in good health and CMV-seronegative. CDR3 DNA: TGTGCCAGCAGCCCCAGACTAGCGTCCCCGGGCGAGCAGTTCTTC. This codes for CASSPRLASPGEQFF.